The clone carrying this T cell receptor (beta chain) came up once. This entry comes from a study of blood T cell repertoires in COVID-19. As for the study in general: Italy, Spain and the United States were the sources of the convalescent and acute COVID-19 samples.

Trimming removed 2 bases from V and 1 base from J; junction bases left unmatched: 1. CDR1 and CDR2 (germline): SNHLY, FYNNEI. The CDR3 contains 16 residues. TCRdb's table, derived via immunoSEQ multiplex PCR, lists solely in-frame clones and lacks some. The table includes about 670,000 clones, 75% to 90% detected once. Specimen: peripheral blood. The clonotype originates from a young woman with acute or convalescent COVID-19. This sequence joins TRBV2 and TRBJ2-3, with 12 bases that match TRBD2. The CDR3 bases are TGTGCCAGCAGTGAACGACTAGCGGGGGGCACAGATACGCAGTATTTT. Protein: CASSERLAGGTDTQYF.